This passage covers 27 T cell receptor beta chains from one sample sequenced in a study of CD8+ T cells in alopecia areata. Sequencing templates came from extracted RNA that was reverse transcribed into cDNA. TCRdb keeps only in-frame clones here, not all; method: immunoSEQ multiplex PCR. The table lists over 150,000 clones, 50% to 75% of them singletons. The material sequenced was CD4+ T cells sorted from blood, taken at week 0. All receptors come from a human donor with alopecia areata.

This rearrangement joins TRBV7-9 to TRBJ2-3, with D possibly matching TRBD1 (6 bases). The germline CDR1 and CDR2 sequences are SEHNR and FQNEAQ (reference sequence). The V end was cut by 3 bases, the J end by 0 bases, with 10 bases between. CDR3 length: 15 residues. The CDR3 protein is CASSFGQRSTDTQYF. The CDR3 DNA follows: TGTGCCAGCAGCTTCGGACAGCGTAGCACAGATACGCAGTATTTT.

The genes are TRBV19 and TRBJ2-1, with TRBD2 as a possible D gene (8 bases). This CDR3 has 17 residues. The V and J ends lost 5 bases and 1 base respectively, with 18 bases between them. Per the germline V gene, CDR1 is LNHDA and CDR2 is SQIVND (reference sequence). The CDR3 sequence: CASSPRDSGGSYNEQFF. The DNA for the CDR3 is TGTGCCAGTAGTCCCCGGGACAGCGGGGGATCCTACAATGAGCAGTTCTTC.

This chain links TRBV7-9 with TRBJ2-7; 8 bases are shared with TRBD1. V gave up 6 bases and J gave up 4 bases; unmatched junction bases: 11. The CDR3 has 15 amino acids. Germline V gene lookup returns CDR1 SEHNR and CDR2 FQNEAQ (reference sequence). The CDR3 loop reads CASSRTGGMRYEQYF. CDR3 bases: TGTGCCAGCAGTAGAACAGGGGGAATGAGATACGAGCAGTACTTC.

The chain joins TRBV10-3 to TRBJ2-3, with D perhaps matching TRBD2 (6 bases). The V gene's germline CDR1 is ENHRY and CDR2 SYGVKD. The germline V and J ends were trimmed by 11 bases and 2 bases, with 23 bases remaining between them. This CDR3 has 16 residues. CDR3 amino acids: CASSSGSGPYTDTQYF. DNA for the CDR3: TGTGCCTCCTCCTCCGGCAGCGGGCCCTACACAGATACGCAGTATTTT.

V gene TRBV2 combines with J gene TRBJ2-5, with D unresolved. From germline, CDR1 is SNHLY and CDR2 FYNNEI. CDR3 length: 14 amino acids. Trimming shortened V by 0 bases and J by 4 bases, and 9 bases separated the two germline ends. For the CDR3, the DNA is TGTGCCAGCAGTGAAGCCAACGGAGCAGAGACCCAGTACTTC. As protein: CASSEANGAETQYF.

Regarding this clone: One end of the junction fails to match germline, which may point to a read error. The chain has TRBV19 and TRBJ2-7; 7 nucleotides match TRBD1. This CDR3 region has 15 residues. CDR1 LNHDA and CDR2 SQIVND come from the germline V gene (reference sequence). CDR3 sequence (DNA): TGTGCCAGCCCTCCCCACCGGGACAGCACTACCACTGGGGACTTC. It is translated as CASPPHRDSTTTGDF.

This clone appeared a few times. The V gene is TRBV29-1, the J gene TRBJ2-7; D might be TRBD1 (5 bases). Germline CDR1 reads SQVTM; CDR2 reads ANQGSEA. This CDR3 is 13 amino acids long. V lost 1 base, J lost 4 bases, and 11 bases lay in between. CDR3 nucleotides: TGCAGCGTTGAAGGCCAGGGAACGTACGAGCAGTACTTC. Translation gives CSVEGQGTYEQYF.

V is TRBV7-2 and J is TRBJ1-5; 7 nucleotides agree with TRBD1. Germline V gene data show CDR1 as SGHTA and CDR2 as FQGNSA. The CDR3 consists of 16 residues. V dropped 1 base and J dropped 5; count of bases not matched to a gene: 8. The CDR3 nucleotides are TGTGCCAGCAGCTTAGAGGGGACAGCCATCCATCAGCCCCAGCATTTT. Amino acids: CASSLEGTAIHQPQHF.

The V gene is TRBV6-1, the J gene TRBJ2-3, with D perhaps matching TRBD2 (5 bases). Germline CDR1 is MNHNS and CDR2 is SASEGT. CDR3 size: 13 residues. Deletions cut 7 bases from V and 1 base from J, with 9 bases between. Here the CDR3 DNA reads TGTGCCAGCAAGGTGCGGGGCACAGATACGCAGTATTTT. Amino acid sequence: CASKVRGTDTQYF.

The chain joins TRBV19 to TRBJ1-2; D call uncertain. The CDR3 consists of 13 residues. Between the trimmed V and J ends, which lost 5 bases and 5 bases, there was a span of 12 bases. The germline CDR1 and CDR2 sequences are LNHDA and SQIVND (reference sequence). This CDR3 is CASSPGVRYGYTF. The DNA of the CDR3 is TGTGCCAGTAGTCCCGGGGTGCGGTATGGCTACACCTTC.

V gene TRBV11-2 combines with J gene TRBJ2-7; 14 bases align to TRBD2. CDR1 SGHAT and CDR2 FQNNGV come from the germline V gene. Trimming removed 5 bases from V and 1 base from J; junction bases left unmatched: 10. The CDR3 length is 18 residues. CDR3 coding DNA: TGTGCCAGCAGCGGCCCGGGACTAGCGGGGGTTCAATCCTACGAGCAGTACTTC. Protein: CASSGPGLAGVQSYEQYF.

CDR3 sequence reads: CATGGLWNQPQHF. Written as DNA, the CDR3 is TGTGCCACAGGGGGCCTTTGGAATCAGCCCCAGCATTTT. The chain couples TRBV15 to TRBJ1-5, with 7 bases fitting TRBD1. Trimming took 9 bases from V and 4 from J; bases not matched to a gene: 6. CDR3 length: 13 residues. Germline values: CDR1 LNHNV, CDR2 YYDKDF (reference sequence). The full variable domain, in which reference TRBV15 and TRBJ1-5 provide the parts outside the CDR3, is DAMVIQNPRYQVTQFGKPVTLSCSQTLNHNVMYWYQQKSSQAPKLLFHYYDKDFNNEADTPDNFQSRRPNTSFCFLDIRSPGLGDTAMYLCATGGLWNQPQHFGDGTRLSIL.

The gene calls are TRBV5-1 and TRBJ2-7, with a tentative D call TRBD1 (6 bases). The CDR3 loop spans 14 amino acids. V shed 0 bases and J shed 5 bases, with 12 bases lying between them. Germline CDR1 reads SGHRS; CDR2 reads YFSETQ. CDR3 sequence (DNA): TGCGCCAGCAGCTTGGAACAGGGCGACCACGAGCAGTACTTC. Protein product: CASSLEQGDHEQYF.

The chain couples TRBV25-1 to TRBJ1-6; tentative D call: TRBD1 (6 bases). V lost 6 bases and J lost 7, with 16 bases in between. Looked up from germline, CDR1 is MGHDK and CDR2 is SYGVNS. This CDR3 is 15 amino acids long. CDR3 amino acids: CASRNRQVGNSPLHF. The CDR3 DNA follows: TGTGCCAGCAGGAATAGACAGGTGGGAAATTCACCCCTCCACTTT.

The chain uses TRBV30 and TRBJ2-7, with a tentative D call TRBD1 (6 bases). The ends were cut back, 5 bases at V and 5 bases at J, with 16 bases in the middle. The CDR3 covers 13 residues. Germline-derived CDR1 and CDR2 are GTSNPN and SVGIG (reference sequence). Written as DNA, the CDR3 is TGTGCCTGGCGACGCCCAGGGGCTCACGAGCAGTACTTC. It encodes CAWRRPGAHEQYF.

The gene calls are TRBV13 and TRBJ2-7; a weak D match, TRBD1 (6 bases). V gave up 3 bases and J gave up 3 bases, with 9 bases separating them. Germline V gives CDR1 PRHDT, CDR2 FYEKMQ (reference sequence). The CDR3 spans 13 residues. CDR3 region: CASSLRQDYEQYF. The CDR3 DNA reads TGTGCCAGCAGCTTGAGACAGGACTACGAGCAGTACTTC.

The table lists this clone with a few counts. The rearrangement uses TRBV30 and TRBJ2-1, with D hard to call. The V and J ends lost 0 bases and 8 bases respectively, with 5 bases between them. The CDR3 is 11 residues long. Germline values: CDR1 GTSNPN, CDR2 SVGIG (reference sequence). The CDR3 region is CAWSVRYEQFF. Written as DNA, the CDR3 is TGTGCCTGGAGTGTACGGTATGAGCAGTTCTTC.

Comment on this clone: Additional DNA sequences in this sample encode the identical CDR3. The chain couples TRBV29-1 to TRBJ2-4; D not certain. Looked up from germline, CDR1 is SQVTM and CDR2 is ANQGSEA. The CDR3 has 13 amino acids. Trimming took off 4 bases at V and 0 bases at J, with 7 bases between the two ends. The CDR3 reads CSVAGRAKNIQYF. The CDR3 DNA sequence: TGCAGCGTTGCTGGCAGAGCCAAAAACATTCAGTACTTC.

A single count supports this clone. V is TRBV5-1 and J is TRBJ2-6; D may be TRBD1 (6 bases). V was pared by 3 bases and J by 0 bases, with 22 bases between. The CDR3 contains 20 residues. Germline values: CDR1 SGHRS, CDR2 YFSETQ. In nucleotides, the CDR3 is TGCGCCAGCAGCTCGGACCCCACGAAGGGGGTAATCTCTGGGGCCAACGTCCTGACTTTC. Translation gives CASSSDPTKGVISGANVLTF.

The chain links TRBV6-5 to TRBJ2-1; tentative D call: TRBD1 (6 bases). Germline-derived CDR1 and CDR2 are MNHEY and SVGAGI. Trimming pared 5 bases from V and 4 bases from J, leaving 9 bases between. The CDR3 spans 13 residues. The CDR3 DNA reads TGTGCCAGCAGTAACAGGGTTTACAATGAGCAGTTCTTC. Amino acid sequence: CASSNRVYNEQFF.

CDR3 loop: CASSGGFSQPQHF. CDR3 in DNA: TGTGCCAGCAGCGGGGGTTTTTCTCAGCCCCAGCATTTT. The chain employs TRBV7-9 and TRBJ1-5; D is perhaps TRBD1 (5 bases). Germline-derived CDR1 and CDR2 are SEHNR and FQNEAQ (reference sequence). Trimming took off 5 bases at V and 6 bases at J, with 11 bases between the two ends. The length of the CDR3 is 13 residues.

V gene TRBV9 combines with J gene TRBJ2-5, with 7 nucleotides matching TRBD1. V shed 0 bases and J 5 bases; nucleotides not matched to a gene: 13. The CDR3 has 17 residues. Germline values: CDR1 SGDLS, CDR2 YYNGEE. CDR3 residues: CASSVATRQGERETQYF. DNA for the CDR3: TGTGCCAGCAGCGTAGCTACTAGACAGGGAGAAAGGGAGACCCAGTACTTC.

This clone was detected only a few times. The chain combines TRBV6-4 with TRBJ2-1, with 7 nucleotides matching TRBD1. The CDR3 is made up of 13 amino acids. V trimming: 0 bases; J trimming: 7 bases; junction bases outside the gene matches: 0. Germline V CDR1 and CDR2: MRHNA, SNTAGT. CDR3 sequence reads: CASSDSTGNEQFF. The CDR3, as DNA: TGTGCCAGCAGTGACTCGACAGGGAATGAGCAGTTCTTC.

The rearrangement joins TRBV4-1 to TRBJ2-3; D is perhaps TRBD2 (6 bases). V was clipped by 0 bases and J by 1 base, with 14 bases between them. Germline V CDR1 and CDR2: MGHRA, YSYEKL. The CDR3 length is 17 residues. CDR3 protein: CASSQERGRGRTDTQYF. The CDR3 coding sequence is TGCGCCAGCAGCCAAGAGAGAGGGCGGGGCCGCACAGATACGCAGTATTTT.

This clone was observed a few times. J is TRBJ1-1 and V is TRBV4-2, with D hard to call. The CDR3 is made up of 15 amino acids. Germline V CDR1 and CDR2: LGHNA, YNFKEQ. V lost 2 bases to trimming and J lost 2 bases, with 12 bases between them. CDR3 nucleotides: TGTGCCAGCAGCCAACTAACCTCTCCAAACACTGAAGCTTTCTTT. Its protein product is CASSQLTSPNTEAFF.

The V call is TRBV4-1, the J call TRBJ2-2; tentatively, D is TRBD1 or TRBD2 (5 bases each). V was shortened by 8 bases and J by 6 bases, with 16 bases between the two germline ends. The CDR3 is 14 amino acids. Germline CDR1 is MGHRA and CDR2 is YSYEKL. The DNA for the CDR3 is TGCGCCAGCCGATCCATGAGAGGGGCCGGGGAGCTGTTTTTT. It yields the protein CASRSMRGAGELFF.

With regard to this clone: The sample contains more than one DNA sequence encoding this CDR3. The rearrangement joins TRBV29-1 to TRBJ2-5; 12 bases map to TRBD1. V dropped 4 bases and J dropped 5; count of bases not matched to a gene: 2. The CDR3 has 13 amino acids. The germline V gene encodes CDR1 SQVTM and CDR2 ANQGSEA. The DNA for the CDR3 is TGCAGCGTTGCCGGGACAGGGGGCGAGACCCAGTACTTC. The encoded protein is CSVAGTGGETQYF.